This is a list of T cell receptor beta chains from one sample in a study of neurological immune-mediated disorders. TCRdb analysed the 5' RACE reads with MiXCR anew, one entry per CDR3 protein. The table has roughly 47,000 distinct CDR3 sequences, 4% to 5.5% seen once. Sequences were obtained from PBMCs. The receptors originated from a woman in her sixties with multiple sclerosis. CDR3s include the opening cysteine and the closing phenylalanine or tryptophan. D genes are given only for firm matches. Clone size is not always given. Where it is, it says once, few, many or a class for expanded clones.

J,V,size,D,CDR3,DNA
TRBJ2-5,TRBV11-3,.,.,CASSKEGYQETQYF,TGTGCCAGCAGTAAAGAGGGATATCAAGAGACCCAGTACTTC
TRBJ2-3,TRBV6-6,many,TRBD2,CASLAGERDTQYF,TGTGCCAGCTTGGCGGGAGAAAGAGATACGCAGTATTTT
TRBJ1-1,TRBV5-1,.,.,CASSFRQQGTEAFF,TGCGCCAGCAGCTTTAGACAGCAGGGCACTGAAGCTTTCTTT
TRBJ2-3,TRBV10-3,many,TRBD2,CAISEYLSGGAPDTQYF,TGTGCCATCAGTGAGTACCTCAGCGGGGGGGCGCCAGATACGCAGTATTTT
TRBJ1-1,TRBV3-1,few,.,CASSQSYRPEAFF,TGTGCCAGCAGCCAGAGTTACAGGCCTGAAGCTTTCTTT
TRBJ2-6,TRBV29-1,.,TRBD1,CSVEDEGAGANVLTF,TGCAGCGTTGAAGATGAGGGGGCAGGGGCCAACGTCCTGACTTTC
TRBJ1-1,TRBV13,many,TRBD1,CASSPRGGTEAFF,TGTGCCAGCAGCCCCAGGGGGGGCACTGAAGCTTTCTTT
TRBJ2-1,TRBV20-1,many,.,CSARDPRPSSYNEQFF,TGCAGTGCTAGAGATCCCAGGCCGAGCTCCTACAATGAGCAGTTCTTC
TRBJ2-3,TRBV9,many,.,CASSVVGDIGTDTQYF,TGTGCCAGCAGCGTAGTGGGGGACATCGGCACAGATACGCAGTATTTT
TRBJ2-3,TRBV4-3,many,.,CASSQGRTDTQYF,TGCGCCAGCAGCCAAGGACGGACAGATACGCAGTATTTT
TRBJ2-5,TRBV5-8,few,.,CASSFQDLRETQYF,TGTGCCAGCAGCTTCCAGGACCTGCGAGAGACCCAGTACTTC
TRBJ2-1,TRBV7-2,many,.,CASSFTYNEQFF,TGTGCCAGCAGCTTCACTTACAATGAGCAGTTCTTC
TRBJ1-4,TRBV20-1,many,.,CSARLRGGGNEKLFF,TGCAGTGCCCGTCTAAGGGGTGGGGGTAATGAAAAACTGTTTTTT
TRBJ2-5,TRBV20-1,many,.,CSAVGPPRETQYF,TGCAGTGCTGTGGGGCCCCCACGGGAGACCCAGTACTTC
TRBJ2-7,TRBV9,few,.,CARGEWLYEQYF,TGTGCCAGGGGGGAGTGGCTCTACGAGCAGTACTTC
TRBJ1-1,TRBV20-1,many,TRBD1,CSAFGQGGTEAFF,TGCAGTGCTTTCGGACAGGGCGGGACTGAAGCTTTCTTT
TRBJ1-4,TRBV12-3/TRBV12-4,many,.,CASSSRGGVNEKLFF,TGTGCCAGCAGTTCCCGAGGAGGGGTGAATGAAAAACTGTTTTTT
TRBJ1-1,TRBV14,many,.,CASSQVVTDEAFF,TGTGCCAGCAGCCAAGTTGTAACAGATGAAGCTTTCTTT
TRBJ1-1,TRBV5-1,many,.,CASSPAGTLGTEAFF,TGCGCCAGCAGCCCGGCCGGGACCCTGGGCACTGAAGCTTTCTTT
TRBJ2-1,TRBV4-1,many,.,CASSSRGSHNEQFF,TGCGCCAGCAGCTCGAGGGGTAGCCACAATGAGCAGTTCTTC
TRBJ1-6,TRBV6-1,many,.,CASCGGPYNSPLHF,TGTGCCAGCTGCGGAGGCCCCTATAATTCACCCCTCCACTTT
TRBJ2-3,TRBV20-1,many,.,CSATQGTDTQYF,TGCAGTGCTACACAAGGGACAGATACGCAGTATTTT
TRBJ2-7,TRBV7-6,many,TRBD1,CASSTQGMGPYEQYF,TGTGCCAGCAGCACACAGGGGATGGGACCCTACGAGCAGTACTTC
TRBJ2-1,TRBV5-1,many,.,CASSLQGTVLYNEQFF,TGCGCCAGCAGCTTGCAGGGGACCGTACTCTACAATGAGCAGTTCTTC
TRBJ1-6,TRBV27,few,TRBD1,CASSSTGRDSPLHF,TGTGCCAGCAGCTCGACAGGGAGGGATTCACCCCTCCACTTT
TRBJ2-5,TRBV20-1,many,TRBD2,CSARDGTSGETQYF,TGCAGTGCTAGAGATGGGACTAGCGGAGAGACCCAGTACTTC
TRBJ2-3,TRBV20-1,.,.,CSARDSRLTDTQYF,TGCAGTGCTAGAGACTCTAGACTCACAGATACGCAGTATTTT
TRBJ2-4,TRBV25-1,many,.,CASSDGLNLIQYF,TGTGCCAGCAGTGATGGCTTAAACCTCATTCAGTACTTC
TRBJ1-5,TRBV10-3,many,.,CAISPAGGNQPQHF,TGTGCCATCAGTCCGGCTGGGGGCAATCAGCCCCAGCATTTT
TRBJ1-2,TRBV20-1,.,.,CSVRSSQGYGYTF,TGCAGTGTTAGGTCATCCCAGGGCTATGGCTACACCTTC
TRBJ2-7,TRBV7-9,many,.,CASSLGQAPPYEQYF,TGTGCCAGCAGCTTAGGACAGGCGCCCCCCTACGAGCAGTACTTC
TRBJ1-4,TRBV28,many,.,CASSHNIKGYNEKLFF,TGTGCCAGCAGTCATAATATCAAGGGATATAATGAAAAACTGTTTTTT
TRBJ1-4,TRBV5-1,many,.,CASSLGHEKLFF,TGCGCCAGCAGCTTGGGACATGAAAAACTGTTTTTT
TRBJ2-7,TRBV12-3/TRBV12-4,many,TRBD1,CASSWDRAYEQYF,TGTGCCAGCAGTTGGGACAGGGCCTACGAGCAGTACTTC
TRBJ2-1,TRBV5-1,many,.,CASSLEVGSYNEQFF,TGCGCCAGCAGCTTGGAGGTTGGCTCCTACAATGAGCAGTTCTTC
TRBJ2-7,TRBV7-2,.,TRBD1,CASSSSTGGLSYEQYF,TGTGCCAGCAGCAGTAGTACAGGGGGTTTATCCTACGAGCAGTACTTC
TRBJ1-1,TRBV7-9,few,TRBD1,CASTRTGGEVGAFF,TGTGCCAGCACCCGGACAGGGGGCGAAGTAGGAGCTTTCTTT
TRBJ2-3,TRBV5-1,few,.,CASSYNGDTQYF,TGCGCCAGCAGCTACAACGGGGATACGCAGTATTTT
TRBJ2-3,TRBV6-5,many,.,CASRPSTDTQYF,TGTGCCAGCAGACCCAGCACAGATACGCAGTATTTT
TRBJ2-1,TRBV24-1,many,.,CATSDFSDSYNEQFF,TGTGCCACCAGTGATTTTAGCGACTCCTACAATGAGCAGTTCTTC
TRBJ1-1,TRBV20-1,many,.,CSARIGGDTEAFF,TGCAGTGCTAGGATAGGGGGGGACACTGAAGCTTTCTTT
TRBJ2-6,TRBV20-1,many,.,CSAPTGTADSGANVLTF,TGCAGTGCACCGACCGGGACCGCCGACTCTGGGGCCAACGTCCTGACTTTC
TRBJ2-3,TRBV24-1,few,.,CATSDFLKGDTDTQYF,TGTGCCACCAGTGATTTTCTGAAAGGGGACACAGATACGCAGTATTTT
TRBJ2-1,TRBV29-1,many,.,CSVGARTYNEQFF,TGCAGCGTGGGGGCGAGGACCTACAATGAGCAGTTCTTC
TRBJ1-1,TRBV18,many,TRBD1,CASSPDRGWAFF,TGTGCCAGCTCACCAGACAGGGGCTGGGCTTTCTTT
TRBJ1-2,TRBV12-3/TRBV12-4,many,.,CASSSRSAGTF,TGTGCCAGCAGCTCCAGGTCCGCGGGCACCTTC
TRBJ2-2,TRBV28,many,.,CASRAQREIGELFF,TGTGCCAGCAGAGCTCAGAGGGAGATCGGGGAGCTGTTTTTT
TRBJ2-3,TRBV18,.,TRBD2,CASSPPGTSVADTQYF,TGTGCCAGCTCACCACCCGGGACTAGCGTTGCAGATACGCAGTATTTT
TRBJ2-5,TRBV13,many,TRBD2,CASSSGLAEETQYF,TGTGCCAGCAGCTCGGGACTAGCGGAAGAGACCCAGTACTTC
TRBJ1-5,TRBV6-5,many,.,CASSWQLNQPQHF,TGTGCCAGCAGTTGGCAGCTAAATCAGCCCCAGCATTTT
TRBJ2-1,TRBV29-1,many,.,CSVESGSRQFF,TGCAGCGTTGAGTCCGGGAGCCGGCAGTTCTTC
TRBJ1-6,TRBV5-1,few,.,CASSPGQGNSPLHF,TGCGCCAGCAGCCCCGGGCAGGGGAATTCACCCCTCCACTTT
TRBJ1-2,TRBV7-2,many,.,CASSPTERNYYTF,TGTGCCAGCAGCCCCACAGAACGGAATTACTACACCTTC
TRBJ2-2,TRBV29-1,many,.,CSVEVEGNTGELFF,TGCAGCGTTGAAGTAGAGGGGAACACCGGGGAGCTGTTTTTT
TRBJ1-5,TRBV3-1,many,.,CASSSRGFNQPQHF,TGTGCCAGCAGCTCTCGGGGCTTCAATCAGCCCCAGCATTTT